These 17 T cell receptor beta chains originate from one sample sequenced in a study of blood T cell repertoires in COVID-19 (dated by TCRdb to the early 2020s). Libraries came from the immunoSEQ multiplex PCR assay. TCRdb stores this immuneACCESS table with in-frame sequences only. Part of the clones is absent; in the studies checked, under half of the shortfall reflects unresolved V genes, and no reason is known for the rest. This sample has 150,000 or so clones in its table, and over 75% of those were observed once. The biggest ten clones account for just under 3% of the sample. Sequenced: PBMCs or T cells enriched from blood (not recorded which). The receptors were gathered from a woman between 50 and 59 years old who had recovered from COVID-19.

CDR3 protein: CASRGTGDEKLFF. The CDR3 nucleotides read TGTGCCAGTAGAGGGACAGGGGATGAAAAACTGTTTTTT. The gene calls are TRBV19 and TRBJ1-4; 10 positions match TRBD1. Germline loops: CDR1 LNHDA, CDR2 SQIVND (reference sequence). This CDR3 has 13 amino acids. V gave up 6 bases and J gave up 6 bases; unmatched junction bases: 1. Full variable domain (missing parts from reference TRBV19 and TRBJ1-4): DGGITQSPKYLFRKEGQNVTLSCEQNLNHDAMYWYRQDPGQGLRLIYYSQIVNDFQKGDIAEGYSVSREKKESFPLTVTSAQKNPTAFYLCASRGTGDEKLFFGSGTQLSVL.

The chain combines TRBV4-1 with TRBJ1-1; a weak D match, TRBD1 (6 bases). Per germline, CDR1 MGHRA and CDR2 YSYEKL. Trimming cost V 0 bases and J 5 bases, with 13 bases left between them. This CDR3 has 15 residues. This chain's CDR3 is CASSQEGRGGTEAFF. CDR3 coding DNA: TGCGCCAGCAGCCAAGAAGGCAGGGGAGGGACTGAAGCTTTCTTT.

This rearrangement joins TRBV9 to TRBJ2-7; TRBD1 matches 9 bases. Germline CDR1 SGDLS, CDR2 YYNGEE. V was pared by 3 bases and J by 1 base, with 5 bases of the junction left unmatched. This CDR3 is 15 amino acids long. This chain's CDR3 is CASSGMTGGSYEQYF. Here the CDR3 DNA reads TGTGCCAGCAGCGGAATGACAGGGGGGTCCTACGAGCAGTACTTC.

This chain's CDR3 is CASSPTGVGYTF. The CDR3 nucleotides are TGTGCCAGCAGCCCCACAGGGGTTGGCTACACCTTC. The chain joins TRBV6-5 to TRBJ1-2; 7 bases align to TRBD1. The CDR3 sequence is 12 residues long. Unmatched junction bases numbered 5, after V lost 6 bases and J lost 7 bases. Per germline, CDR1 MNHEY and CDR2 SVGAGI.

This chain joins TRBV13 and TRBJ1-5; D remains unclear. CDR1 is PRHDT and CDR2 is FYEKMQ in the germline V gene (reference sequence). V was cut by 2 bases and J by 8 bases, with 19 bases left in between. The CDR3 contains 16 residues. DNA for the CDR3: TGTGCCAGCAGCTTAAGGAGTGTGGAGGACCGGGAGCCCCAGCATTTT. Translating it yields CASSLRSVEDREPQHF.

The V call is TRBV12-5, the J call TRBJ2-2; D is unclear. Germline CDR1 and CDR2: LGHNT and FRNRAP. The CDR3 covers 12 residues. Trimming removed 7 bases from V and 5 bases from J, with 8 bases in between. In nucleotides, the CDR3 is TGTGCTAGTGACGGAGCGACCGGGGAGCTGTTTTTT. It translates to CASDGATGELFF.

This clone was seen a few times. This chain uses TRBV29-1 with TRBJ2-7, with TRBD1 matching over 8 bases. V lost 6 bases, J lost 5 bases, and 6 bases stayed unmatched. There are 12 residues in the CDR3. From germline, CDR1 is SQVTM and CDR2 ANQGSEA. CDR3 in DNA: TGCAGCGTAGGACAGGGTAGACACGAGCAGTACTTC. This translates into CSVGQGRHEQYF.

The CDR3 DNA follows: TGTGCCAGCAGTCGTAGGACTAGCGGGGCCCAAGAGACCCAGTACTTC. It translates to CASSRRTSGAQETQYF. The chain links TRBV11-3 to TRBJ2-5, with 12 bases fitting TRBD2. Germline assignment: CDR1 SGHNT and CDR2 YENEEA. CDR3 length: 16 residues. J was trimmed by 1 base and V by 6 bases; bases with no gene match: 6.

This sequence joins TRBV19 and TRBJ2-7; TRBD2 agrees at 8 bases. Germline CDR1 LNHDA, CDR2 SQIVND (reference sequence). Germline trimming cut 2 bases from V and 0 bases from J; bases unmatched to any gene: 6. This CDR3 has 16 amino acids. The CDR3 is CASSISFTSGSYEQYF. For the CDR3, the DNA is TGTGCCAGTAGTATATCGTTTACTAGCGGCTCCTACGAGCAGTACTTC.

CDR3: CASSVGWGQKLFF. In DNA form, the CDR3 reads TGTGCCAGCAGCGTGGGGTGGGGGCAAAAACTGTTTTTT. The V call is TRBV9, the J call TRBJ1-4, with D possibly being TRBD1 (6 bases). Germline loops: CDR1 SGDLS, CDR2 YYNGEE. V was shortened by 2 bases and J by 9 bases, with 11 bases between the two germline ends. The CDR3 length is 13 residues.

The chain employs TRBV24-1 and TRBJ1-1; TRBD1 agrees at 9 bases. The CDR3 extends over 20 amino acids. Germline assignment: CDR1 KGHDR and CDR2 SFDVKD. The V segment lost 5 bases and the J segment 1 base; nucleotides outside the gene matches: 19. The CDR3 loop is CATSVPRVPGTGLRNTEAFF. CDR3 sequence (DNA): TGTGCCACCAGTGTCCCGAGGGTGCCGGGGACAGGGCTTCGGAACACTGAAGCTTTCTTT.

The V gene is TRBV12-3 or TRBV12-4, the J gene TRBJ2-2; D possibly corresponds to TRBD2 (5 bases). The length of the CDR3 is 13 residues. V dropped 8 bases and J dropped 2 bases, with 9 bases sitting between them. The CDR3 region has the DNA TGTGCCAGCGCGGGTGGAAACACCGGGGAGCTGTTTTTT. Its protein is CASAGGNTGELFF.

This chain connects TRBV6-1 to TRBJ1-3; the D is unclear. The germline V gene encodes CDR1 MNHNS and CDR2 SASEGT. The CDR3 loop spans 13 amino acids. The V gene lost 3 bases and the J gene lost 0 bases, with 3 bases spanning the gap. The CDR3 nucleotides read TGTGCCAGCAGTGAGAGCTCTGGAAACACCATATATTTT. This encodes CASSESSGNTIYF.

The chain has TRBV4-2 and TRBJ2-7, with 11 nucleotides matching TRBD2. The CDR3 contains 15 residues. V lost 1 base, J lost 5 bases, and 4 bases stayed unmatched. Germline assignment: CDR1 LGHNA and CDR2 YNFKEQ. The CDR3 protein is CASSQATSGSDEQYF. The CDR3 DNA follows: TGTGCCAGCAGCCAAGCCACTAGCGGGAGTGACGAGCAGTACTTC.

J is TRBJ2-6 and V is TRBV11-3; tentatively, D is TRBD1 (5 bases). This CDR3 is 17 amino acids long. Trimming cost V 5 bases and J 2 bases, with 16 bases left between them. Germline V lookup: CDR1 SGHNT, CDR2 YENEEA. The CDR3 loop reads CASSDTTWGAGANVLTF. The CDR3 DNA reads TGTGCCAGCAGCGACACTACATGGGGCGCTGGGGCCAACGTCCTGACTTTC.

The chain recombines TRBV15 with TRBJ2-7; the match to TRBD2 covers 10 bases. The junction had 4 bases not matched to a gene; V was cut back by 3 bases and J by 2 bases. Germline loops: CDR1 LNHNV, CDR2 YYDKDF (reference sequence). This CDR3 is 15 amino acids long. CDR3 loop: CATSSPGLAAYEQYF. Here the CDR3 DNA reads TGTGCCACCAGCAGTCCTGGACTAGCGGCCTACGAGCAGTACTTC.

The chain is built from TRBV14 and TRBJ1-1; D gene ambiguous. This CDR3 region has 12 residues. V was clipped by 4 bases and J by 7 bases, with 10 bases between them. Germline V gives CDR1 SGHDN, CDR2 FVKESK. CDR3 DNA sequence: TGTGCCAGCAGCCCGTTGTCGGGTGAAGCTTTCTTT. Translation: CASSPLSGEAFF.